This note documents a single T cell receptor (beta chain) sequence. Its antigen is not identified. This CDR3 has 11 residues. CDR1 and CDR2 from the germline V gene are SGHRS and YFSETQ. These data come from a study of monozygotic twins with inflammatory bowel disease. General study findings and limits: Especially with disease activity, IBD patients had fewer clonotypes in common with others than healthy twins did.

Addition of UMIs with a 6-nucleotide sample barcode was achieved by template switching. TCRdb processed the 5' RACE reads again and assigns one entry to each CDR3 protein, with no DNA. This table holds approximately 40,000 distinct CDR3 sequences. The chain joins TRBV5-1 to TRBJ2-5. The sequence was collected from a human donor with ulcerative colitis or Crohn's disease, or a healthy co-twin of an affected twin (not recorded which). Sequencing was carried out using blood. The CDR3 sequence: CASSMQETQYF.